This T cell receptor (beta chain) stems from a study of glioma-infiltrating T cells. Using RNA template, CDR3s of TCR alpha and beta were amplified with iRepertoire arm-PCR. TCRdb re-called the multiplex PCR reads through MiXCR, storing one row per CDR3 protein. In the table there are approximately 100,000 distinct CDR3 sequences, 20% to 30% of which are singletons. Whole-study findings and limits: Only very few CDR3 sequences appeared in both tissue and blood.

This CDR3 is 10 amino acids long. Germline CDR1 reads DFQATT; CDR2 reads SNEGSKA (reference sequence). V lost 4 bases and J 13 bases, leaving 10 bases between the germline ends. This clonotype has a count of ten or more. Its antigen is unidentified. J is TRBJ1-4 and V is TRBV20-1; D gene uncertain. This sequence was found in a human donor with low-grade glioma or glioblastoma, undergoing nonglioma brain surgery, or in good health (not recorded which). The sequenced sample was glioma tissue, nonneoplastic brain tissue, or PBMCs (not recorded which). CDR3 in DNA: TGCAGTGCTATAAGGGAGGGACTGTTTTTT. It encodes CSAIREGLFF.